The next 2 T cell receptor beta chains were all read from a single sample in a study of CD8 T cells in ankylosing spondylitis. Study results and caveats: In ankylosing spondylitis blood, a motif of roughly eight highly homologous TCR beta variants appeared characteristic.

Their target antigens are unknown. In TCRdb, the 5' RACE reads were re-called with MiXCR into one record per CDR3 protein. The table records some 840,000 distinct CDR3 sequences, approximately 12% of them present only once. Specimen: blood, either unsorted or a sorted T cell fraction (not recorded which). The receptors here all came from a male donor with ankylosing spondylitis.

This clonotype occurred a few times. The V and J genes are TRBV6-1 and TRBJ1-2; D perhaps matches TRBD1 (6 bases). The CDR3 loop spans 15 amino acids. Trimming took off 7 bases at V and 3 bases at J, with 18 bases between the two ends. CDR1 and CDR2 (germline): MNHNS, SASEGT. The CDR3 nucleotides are TGTGCCAGCACTCCCAGGAGGGGGGGAGACTATGGCTACACCTTC. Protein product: CASTPRRGGDYGYTF.

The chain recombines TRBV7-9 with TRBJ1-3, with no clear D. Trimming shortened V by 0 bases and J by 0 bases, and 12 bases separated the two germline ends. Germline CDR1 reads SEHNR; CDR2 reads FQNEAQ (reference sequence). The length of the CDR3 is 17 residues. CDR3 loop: CASSLASSGFSGNTIYF. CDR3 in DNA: TGTGCCAGCAGCTTAGCGTCGTCCGGTTTCTCTGGAAACACCATATATTTT.